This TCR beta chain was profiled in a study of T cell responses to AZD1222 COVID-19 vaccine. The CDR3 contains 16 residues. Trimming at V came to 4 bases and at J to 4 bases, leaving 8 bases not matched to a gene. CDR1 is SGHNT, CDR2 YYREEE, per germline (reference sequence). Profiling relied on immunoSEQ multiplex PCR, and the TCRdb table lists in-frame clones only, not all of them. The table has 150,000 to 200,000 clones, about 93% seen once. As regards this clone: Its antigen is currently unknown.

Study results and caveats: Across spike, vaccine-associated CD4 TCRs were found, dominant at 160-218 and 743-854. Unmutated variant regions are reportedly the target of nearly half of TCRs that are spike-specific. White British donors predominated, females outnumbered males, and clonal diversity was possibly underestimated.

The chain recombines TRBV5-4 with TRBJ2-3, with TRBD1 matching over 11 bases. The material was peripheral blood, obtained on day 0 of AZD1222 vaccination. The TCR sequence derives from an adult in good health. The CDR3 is CASSAGTGGISDTQYF. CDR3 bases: TGTGCCAGCAGCGCTGGGACAGGGGGAATTTCAGATACGCAGTATTTT.